This TCR beta chain was identified during a study of Graves' ophthalmopathy and Graves' hyperthyroidism. Study in general: The study drew peripheral blood at initial diagnosis, before any treatment. The study's findings and limits: A model built from 13 signatures distinguished ophthalmopathy from stable hyperthyroidism with about 86% sensitivity and approximately 80% specificity.

This clonotype has at least ten counts. Antigen unknown. The CDR3 loop spans 15 amino acids. The V end was cut by 4 bases, the J end by 8 bases, with 15 bases between. CDR1 is MGHRA and CDR2 is YSYEKL in the germline V gene. RNA served as the template for amplifying TCR beta CDR3 regions. Second-round multiplex PCR came after first-round RT-PCR with HTBI primers. TCRdb passed the multiplex PCR reads through MiXCR, listing each CDR3 protein once. This sample has 300,000 to 350,000 distinct CDR3 sequences, with 15% to 20% found just once. It was on clinical symptoms, serum thyroxine, TRAb, thyroid ultrasound and orbital computed tomography that diagnosis relied.

Material for sequencing was peripheral blood. The sequence was obtained from an adult man with Graves' ophthalmopathy. The V gene is TRBV4-1, the J gene TRBJ1-6; D possibly corresponds to TRBD1 (6 bases). The CDR3 spells CASSLWGGRHSPLHF. In DNA, the CDR3 is TGCGCCAGCAGCCTCTGGGGGGGCCGCCATTCACCCCTCCACTTT.